The rows below give T cell receptor beta chains drawn from one sample of a study of STAT5B mutations in CD4+ large granular lymphocyte leukemia. Measured with immunoSEQ multiplex PCR; TCRdb has only the in-frame clones, and not every one. This table holds 30,000 or so clones, around 76% found once. The specimen sequenced was CD4+ T cells from blood buffy coats. The receptors originated from a human donor in good health. CDR3s leave out the opening cysteine and the closing phenylalanine or tryptophan.

v_call	j_call	cdr3_length	cdr3_aa
TRBV4-3	TRBJ2-1	13	ASSRLAGGYNEQF
TRBV30	TRBJ2-2	14	AWSTYRGLNTGELF
TRBV2	TRBJ1-6	13	ASTRGQGDRSPLH
TRBV19	TRBJ1-2	11	ASSTMGGSGYT
TRBV7-2	TRBJ1-2	14	ASSPSTGSARYGYT
TRBV6-6	TRBJ2-7	11	ASRPLDIYEQY
TRBV7-7	TRBJ2-6	15	ASSLGRTSSGANVLT
TRBV7-2	TRBJ1-5	14	ASTPTGHLSSQPQH
TRBV7-9	TRBJ2-7	10	ASSQGFYEQY
TRBV7-2	TRBJ2-5	12	ASSFPTGRETQY
TRBV11-2	TRBJ2-7	12	ASTSDRGRYEQY
TRBV29-1	TRBJ2-2	12	SVKLAGNTGELF
TRBV30	TRBJ2-1	11	AWSAELRGEQF
TRBV4-2	TRBJ2-2	17	ASSQVATRTSGRTGELF
TRBV19	TRBJ2-3	12	ASSPDLSTDTQY
TRBV5-5	TRBJ2-7	11	ASSFHFSYEQY
TRBV11-2	TRBJ2-5	16	ASSLLDRGYSDQETQY
TRBV27	TRBJ2-1	13	ASSLPQGGGNEQF
TRBV5-1	TRBJ2-7	11	ASSLGQSYEQY
TRBV7-2	TRBJ2-5	15	ASSLNPGTSGRETQY
TRBV29-1	TRBJ2-7	11	SVGGGTSSEQY
TRBV29-1	TRBJ1-3	9	AGYSGNTIY
TRBV6-6	TRBJ1-3	12	ASSLQGSGNTIY
TRBV5-8	TRBJ1-4	13	ASSLVRGPDEKLF
TRBV6-1	TRBJ2-2	11	ASRETLTGELF
TRBV7-2	TRBJ1-2	11	ASSPPGPYGYT
TRBV25-1	TRBJ1-2	12	ASSDPGQHYGYT
TRBV6-1	TRBJ1-2	11	ASSERTGHGYT